The sample holds many counts of the clone carrying this TCR beta chain. Every sequencing run generated over 190 million TCR-beta sequences from 15-18 subjects. A single record per CDR3 protein comes from TCRdb applying MiXCR to the 5' RACE reads. The sample shows approximately 29,000 distinct CDR3 sequences, 9.5% to 15% of them seen only once. This specimen comes from a study of neurological immune-mediated disorders. Unsorted libraries were derived from 2 million PBMCs stored at -80 C. Germline values: CDR1 MDHEN, CDR2 SYDVKM. The trim removed 3 bases at V and 3 bases at J, leaving 7 bases unmatched. This CDR3 comprises 15 residues.

The specimen sequenced was PBMCs. The TCR comes from a man aged 60 to 69 in good health. The chain recombines TRBV28 with TRBJ2-5; 7 bases match TRBD2. The CDR3 DNA reads TGTGCCAGCAGTTTCATGGACGCGGGAGAAGAGACCCAGTACTTC. It codes for CASSFMDAGEETQYF.